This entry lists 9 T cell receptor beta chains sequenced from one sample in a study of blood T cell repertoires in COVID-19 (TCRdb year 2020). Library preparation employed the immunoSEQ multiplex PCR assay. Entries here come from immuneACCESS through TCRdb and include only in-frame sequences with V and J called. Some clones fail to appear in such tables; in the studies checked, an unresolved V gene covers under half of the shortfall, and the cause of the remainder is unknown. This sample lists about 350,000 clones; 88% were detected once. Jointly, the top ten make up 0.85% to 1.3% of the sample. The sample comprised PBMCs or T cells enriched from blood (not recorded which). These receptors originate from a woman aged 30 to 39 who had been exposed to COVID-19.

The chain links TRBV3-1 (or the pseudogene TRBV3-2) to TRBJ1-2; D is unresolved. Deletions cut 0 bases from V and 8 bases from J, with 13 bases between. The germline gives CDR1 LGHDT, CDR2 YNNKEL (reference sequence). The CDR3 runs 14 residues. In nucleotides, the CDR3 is TGTGCCAGCAGCCAAGATCCCGGGGTCCGGGGCTACACCTTC. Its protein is CASSQDPGVRGYTF.

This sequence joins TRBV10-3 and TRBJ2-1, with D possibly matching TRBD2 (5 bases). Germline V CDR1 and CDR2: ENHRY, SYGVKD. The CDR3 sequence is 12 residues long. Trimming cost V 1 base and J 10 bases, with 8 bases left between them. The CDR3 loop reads CAISEYPGEQFF. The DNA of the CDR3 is TGTGCCATCAGTGAGTATCCGGGAGAGCAGTTCTTC.

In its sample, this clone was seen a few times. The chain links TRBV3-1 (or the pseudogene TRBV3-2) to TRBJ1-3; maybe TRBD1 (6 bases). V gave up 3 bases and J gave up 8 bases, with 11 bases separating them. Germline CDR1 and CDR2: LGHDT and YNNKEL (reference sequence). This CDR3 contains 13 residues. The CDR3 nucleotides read TGTGCCAGCAGCCACCTACAGGGAGACACCATATATTTT. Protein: CASSHLQGDTIYF.

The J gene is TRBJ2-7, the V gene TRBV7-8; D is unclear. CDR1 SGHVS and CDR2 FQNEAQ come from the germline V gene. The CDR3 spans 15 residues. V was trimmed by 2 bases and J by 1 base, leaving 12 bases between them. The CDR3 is CASSLPPAQSYEQYF. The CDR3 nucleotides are TGTGCCAGCAGCTTACCCCCTGCCCAGTCCTACGAGCAGTACTTC.

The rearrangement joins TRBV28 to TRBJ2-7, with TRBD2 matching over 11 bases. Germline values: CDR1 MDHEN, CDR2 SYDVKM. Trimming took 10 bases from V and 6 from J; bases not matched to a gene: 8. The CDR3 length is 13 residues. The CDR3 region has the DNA TGTGCCACCTTAGCGGGAGGGGGGCGCGAGCAGTACTTC. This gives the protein CATLAGGGREQYF.

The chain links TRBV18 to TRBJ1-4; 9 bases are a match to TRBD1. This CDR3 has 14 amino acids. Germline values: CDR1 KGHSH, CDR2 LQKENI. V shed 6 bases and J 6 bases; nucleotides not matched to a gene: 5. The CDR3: CASSVQGADEKLFF. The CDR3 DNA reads TGTGCCAGCTCCGTACAGGGGGCTGATGAAAAACTGTTTTTT.

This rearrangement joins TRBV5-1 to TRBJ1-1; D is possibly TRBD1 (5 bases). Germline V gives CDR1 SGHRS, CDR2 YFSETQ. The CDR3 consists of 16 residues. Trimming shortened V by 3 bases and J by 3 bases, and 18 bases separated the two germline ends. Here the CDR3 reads CASSSPLGGSDTEAFF. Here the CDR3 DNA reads TGCGCCAGCAGCTCGCCCCTTGGGGGGTCTGACACTGAAGCTTTCTTT.

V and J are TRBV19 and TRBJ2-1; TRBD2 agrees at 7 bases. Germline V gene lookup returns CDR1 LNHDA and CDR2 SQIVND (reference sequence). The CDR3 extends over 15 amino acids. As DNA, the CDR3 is TGTGCGAGCATCCTATCCGGGGGGAATTTCGATGAGCAGTTCTTC. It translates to CASILSGGNFDEQFF.

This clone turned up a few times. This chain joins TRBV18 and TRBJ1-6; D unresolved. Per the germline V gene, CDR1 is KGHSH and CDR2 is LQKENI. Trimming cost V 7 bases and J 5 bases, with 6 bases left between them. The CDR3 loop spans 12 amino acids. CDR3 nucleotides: TGTGCCAGCTTGCAGGATAATTCACCCCTCCACTTT. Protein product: CASLQDNSPLHF.